This is a list of T cell receptor beta chains from one sample in a study of blood T cell repertoires in COVID-19. This table comes from immunoSEQ multiplex PCR, and its TCRdb copy is limited to in-frame clones, with some not included. The table lists approximately 150,000 clones, 65% to 85% of them singletons. The source material was peripheral blood. The receptors stem from a woman between 70 and 85 years old who had recovered from COVID-19. Both conserved end residues are part of each CDR3. Each record gives: J gene, D gene, clone size, V gene, CDR3 protein, CDR3 DNA. A D gene is named only where the DNA matches it firmly. Clone size is given for some rows only: seen once, a few or many times, or a class if the clone is expanded.

TRBJ1-2,NA,NA,TRBV9,CASSKASNYGYTF,TGTGCCAGCAGCAAAGCCTCGAACTATGGCTACACCTTC
TRBJ1-2,NA,NA,TRBV5-4,CASSLAGNTGGYTF,TGTGCCAGCAGCTTGGCGGGAAACACAGGGGGCTACACCTTC
TRBJ1-2,NA,NA,TRBV5-1,CASSPREGPYGYTF,TGCGCCAGCAGCCCGAGGGAGGGCCCCTATGGCTACACCTTC
TRBJ2-3,TRBD2,NA,TRBV19,CASRAGGRADTQYF,TGTGCCAGTCGGGCGGGAGGAAGGGCAGATACGCAGTATTTT
TRBJ2-7,TRBD1,NA,TRBV7-6,CASSLTPGQGYEQYF,TGTGCCAGCAGCTTAACACCGGGACAGGGGTACGAGCAGTACTTC
TRBJ2-1,NA,NA,TRBV9,CASSGGQPYNEQFF,TGTGCCAGCAGCGGAGGACAGCCCTACAATGAGCAGTTCTTC
TRBJ1-2,NA,NA,TRBV11-2,CASSPTNYGYTF,TGTGCCAGCAGCCCCACTAACTATGGCTACACCTTC
TRBJ2-6,NA,NA,TRBV30,CAWSRSTGANVLTF,TGTGCCTGGAGTAGGAGTACTGGGGCCAACGTCCTGACTTTC
TRBJ2-1,NA,once,TRBV30,CAWAVGGYNEQFF,TGTGCCTGGGCGGTAGGGGGCTACAATGAGCAGTTCTTC
TRBJ1-2,NA,NA,TRBV18,CASSQGTHYGYTF,TGTGCCAGCTCGCAAGGGACACACTATGGCTACACCTTC
TRBJ2-7,NA,NA,TRBV11-1,CASSHPRDTPSYEQYF,TGTGCCAGCAGCCACCCCCGGGACACACCATCCTACGAGCAGTACTTC
TRBJ2-1,NA,NA,TRBV14,CASSLGRSSYNEQFF,TGTGCCAGCAGCCTGGGGCGGAGCTCCTACAATGAGCAGTTCTTC
TRBJ1-2,NA,NA,TRBV12-3/TRBV12-4,CASSFGGAGGYTF,TGTGCCAGCAGTTTCGGGGGGGCTGGGGGCTACACCTTC
TRBJ2-1,NA,NA,TRBV13,CASCKGIQRNEQFF,TGTGCCAGCTGCAAGGGGATCCAGAGGAATGAGCAGTTCTTC
TRBJ2-7,TRBD1,NA,TRBV18,CASSPAGQGYEQYF,TGTGCCAGCTCACCAGCGGGACAGGGCTACGAGCAGTACTTC
TRBJ1-2,TRBD1,once,TRBV10-3,CALTLRDRVGGYTF,TGTGCCCTAACGCTCCGGGACAGGGTTGGCGGCTACACCTTC
TRBJ2-3,TRBD1,NA,TRBV10-3,CAISESTGVTDTQYF,TGTGCCATCAGTGAGTCGACAGGGGTGACAGATACGCAGTATTTT
TRBJ2-1,TRBD2,NA,TRBV5-1,CASSLYPSGRGNEQFF,TGCGCCAGCAGCTTGTATCCTAGCGGGAGAGGCAATGAGCAGTTCTTC
TRBJ1-4,NA,NA,TRBV4-1,CASSQDGGWGRIGANEKLFF,TGCGCCAGCAGCCAAGATGGGGGCTGGGGCCGCATTGGGGCTAATGAAAAACTGTTTTTT
TRBJ2-5,NA,NA,TRBV5-5,CASSLSPVGGGQETQYF,TGTGCCAGCAGCTTATCCCCCGTGGGTGGGGGGCAAGAGACCCAGTACTTC
TRBJ1-2,NA,NA,TRBV20-1,CSARGLGYTF,TGCAGTGCTAGGGGGCTAGGCTACACCTTC
TRBJ2-2,NA,NA,TRBV30,CAWSEGSGGELFF,TGTGCCTGGAGTGAGGGGTCGGGCGGGGAGCTGTTTTTT
TRBJ2-4,NA,once,TRBV7-2,CASSLAQGLSSIQYF,TGTGCCAGCAGCTTAGCGCAGGGACTCTCCAGCATTCAGTACTTC
TRBJ2-2,NA,NA,TRBV19,CASKGWSNTGELFF,TGTGCCAGTAAGGGGTGGTCGAACACCGGGGAGCTGTTTTTT
TRBJ2-7,NA,NA,TRBV5-6,CASSLGPEQYF,TGTGCCAGCAGCTTGGGGCCTGAGCAGTACTTC
TRBJ2-2,TRBD1,NA,TRBV6-2/TRBV6-3,CASSLVPGQGVDTGELFF,TGTGCCAGCAGCCTCGTCCCGGGACAGGGTGTGGACACCGGGGAGCTGTTTTTT
TRBJ2-1,NA,once,TRBV21-1,CASSKWEGPPNEQFF,TGTGCCAGCAGCAAGTGGGAGGGCCCCCCCAATGAGCAGTTCTTC
TRBJ2-1,NA,NA,TRBV24-1,CATSDPSSYNEQFF,TGTGCCACCAGTGACCCTTCGTCCTACAATGAGCAGTTCTTC
TRBJ2-5,NA,NA,TRBV7-9,CASSSRGDNKETQYF,TGTGCCAGCAGCTCCAGGGGTGACAATAAAGAGACCCAGTACTTC
TRBJ2-3,NA,NA,TRBV7-3,CASSLSHGDTQYF,TGTGCCAGCAGCCTGTCCCACGGGGATACGCAGTATTTT
TRBJ1-1,NA,NA,TRBV9,CASSRIRAGTEAFF,TGTGCCAGCAGCCGAATTCGGGCGGGCACTGAAGCTTTCTTT
TRBJ1-4,NA,NA,TRBV9,CASSPRRVEANEKLFF,TGTGCCAGCAGCCCCCGACGGGTGGAGGCTAATGAAAAACTGTTTTTT
TRBJ1-1,NA,NA,TRBV29-1,CSVEAGAQTHAGAFF,TGCAGCGTTGAGGCGGGGGCGCAGACCCACGCGGGAGCTTTCTTT
TRBJ2-2,TRBD1,NA,TRBV15,CATSRGGQATGELFF,TGTGCCACCAGCAGAGGTGGACAGGCCACCGGGGAGCTGTTTTTT
TRBJ2-7,NA,NA,TRBV3-1/TRBV3-2,CASSPGGDYEQYF,TGTGCCAGCAGCCCCGGGGGAGACTACGAGCAGTACTTC
TRBJ1-4,NA,NA,TRBV10-3,CAIGATLDEKLFF,TGTGCCATCGGGGCGACCCTTGATGAAAAACTGTTTTTT
TRBJ2-3,NA,NA,TRBV5-4,CASSLANRGADTQYF,TGTGCCAGCAGCTTGGCCAACCGGGGGGCGGATACGCAGTATTTT
TRBJ2-5,TRBD2,NA,TRBV10-3,CATRPGSGKETQYF,TGTGCCACCAGACCCGGTAGCGGGAAAGAGACCCAGTACTTC
TRBJ2-5,TRBD2,NA,TRBV28,CASSPGGGKETQYF,TGTGCCAGCAGTCCTGGGGGAGGGAAAGAGACCCAGTACTTC
TRBJ1-3,NA,once,TRBV6-1,CASSEGGSGNTIYF,TGTGCCAGCAGTGAGGGGGGCTCTGGAAACACCATATATTTT
TRBJ2-7,TRBD1,NA,TRBV18,CASSPPGRGRSYEQYF,TGTGCCAGCTCACCACCGGGAAGGGGGCGATCCTACGAGCAGTACTTC
TRBJ1-1,TRBD1,NA,TRBV10-3,CAISEPDRGVTEAFF,TGTGCCATCAGTGAGCCCGACAGGGGGGTCACTGAAGCTTTCTTT
TRBJ2-1,NA,NA,TRBV9,CASSVGTSGLGGEQFF,TGTGCCAGCAGCGTAGGTACTAGTGGACTAGGGGGTGAGCAGTTCTTC
TRBJ1-1,NA,NA,TRBV5-1,CASSPGTEGAEAFF,TGCGCCAGCAGCCCAGGGACGGAGGGCGCTGAAGCTTTCTTT
TRBJ2-5,NA,once,TRBV5-8,CATAGSHGTQYF,TGTGCCACGGCGGGCTCCCATGGGACCCAGTACTTC
TRBJ2-7,TRBD2,NA,TRBV7-3,CASSSLAGDYEQYF,TGTGCCAGCAGCTCCCTAGCGGGAGACTACGAGCAGTACTTC
TRBJ1-2,NA,once,TRBV11-2,CASSPVVYGYTF,TGTGCCAGCAGCCCGGTGGTCTATGGCTACACCTTC
TRBJ1-5,TRBD1,NA,TRBV6-6,CASNEGQGAPGPQHF,TGTGCCAGCAACGAGGGACAGGGGGCCCCAGGGCCCCAGCATTTT
TRBJ1-5,TRBD1,few,TRBV2,CATQGANQPQHF,TGTGCCACCCAGGGGGCAAATCAGCCCCAGCATTTT
TRBJ1-1,TRBD1,once,TRBV7-3,CASSPQGASEAFF,TGTGCCAGCAGCCCACAGGGGGCTTCTGAAGCTTTCTTT
TRBJ2-2,TRBD2,NA,TRBV10-3,CAIRRIPGGLSTGELFF,TGTGCCATCAGACGAATCCCGGGGGGGCTGAGTACCGGGGAGCTGTTTTTT
TRBJ1-6,NA,NA,TRBV5-1,CASSPGQFNSPLHF,TGCGCCAGCAGCCCAGGACAGTTTAATTCACCCCTCCACTTT
TRBJ2-7,TRBD2,NA,TRBV29-1,CRVLRGVWGGDGAEQYF,TGCCGCGTCCTCCGGGGGGTTTGGGGGGGAGACGGTGCCGAGCAGTACTTC
TRBJ2-1,TRBD2,NA,TRBV2,CASTPLAGVYNEQFF,TGTGCCAGCACCCCACTAGCGGGAGTCTACAATGAGCAGTTCTTC
TRBJ1-4,TRBD1,NA,TRBV10-3,CAISGAAVDRGSEKLFF,TGTGCCATCAGTGGGGCCGCGGTGGACAGGGGGTCTGAAAAACTGTTTTTT
TRBJ2-3,NA,NA,TRBV19,CASSPSTDTQYF,TGTGCCAGTAGTCCCAGTACAGATACGCAGTATTTT
TRBJ2-7,TRBD2,NA,TRBV4-1,CASSQDYGGAYEQYF,TGCGCCAGCAGCCAAGATTACGGGGGGGCGTACGAGCAGTACTTC
TRBJ2-5,NA,NA,TRBV27,CASSFRETQYF,TGTGCCAGCAGTTTTCGAGAGACCCAGTACTTC